Below, 10 T cell receptor beta chains from the same sample are listed, as sequenced in a study of T cell repertoires in ileal Crohn's disease. The data were produced by immunoSEQ multiplex PCR, yet TCRdb's version contains in-frame clones alone and is incomplete. The sample has about 6,900 clones, more than 80% seen once; the top ten hold under 6%. Material: ileal tissue. These receptors all come from an adult with Crohn's disease.

The genes are TRBV7-8 and TRBJ2-5; TRBD2 matches at 13 bases. V lost 5 bases and J lost 5; bases outside the gene matches: 8. From germline, CDR1 is SGHVS and CDR2 FQNEAQ. CDR3 size: 16 residues. The CDR3 here is CASSRTSGSSRETQYF. CDR3 sequence (DNA): TGTGCCAGCAGCCGGACTAGCGGGAGTAGTCGGGAGACCCAGTACTTC.

The chain has TRBV2 and TRBJ2-2, with D possibly matching TRBD2 (5 bases). Per germline, CDR1 SNHLY and CDR2 FYNNEI. This CDR3 comprises 14 residues. V lost 8 bases and J 1 base, leaving 11 bases between the germline ends. CDR3 region: CASAREMNTGELFF. CDR3 in DNA: TGTGCCAGCGCAAGGGAGATGAACACCGGGGAGCTGTTTTTT. Variable domain in full (rest from reference TRBV2 and TRBJ2-2): EPEVTQTPSHQVTQMGQEVILRCVPISNHLYFYWYRQILGQKVEFLVSFYNNEISEKSEIFDDQFSVERPDGSNFTLKIRSTKLEDSAMYFCASAREMNTGELFFGEGSRLTVL.

This rearrangement joins TRBV6-6 to TRBJ1-2; D is unclear. The V and J ends lost 8 bases and 8 bases respectively, with 15 bases between them. The CDR3 has 12 amino acids. Germline values: CDR1 MNHNY, CDR2 SVGAGI (reference sequence). The DNA of the CDR3 is TGTGCCAGCTCGTCGTCGGGGAACGGCTACACCTTC. It is translated as CASSSSGNGYTF.

The rearrangement joins TRBV18 to TRBJ1-2, with no clear D. The CDR3 runs 16 residues. CDR1 KGHSH and CDR2 LQKENI come from the germline V gene. With 2 bases removed from V and 4 bases from J, the gap between germline ends came to 17 bases. The CDR3 loop is CASSPELTAAAYGYTF. CDR3 DNA sequence: TGTGCCAGCTCACCAGAATTAACAGCCGCAGCCTATGGCTACACCTTC. Filled out from reference TRBV18 and TRBJ1-2, the complete variable domain reads NAGVMQNPRHLVRRRGQEARLRCSPMKGHSHVYWYRQLPEEGLKFMVYLQKENIIDESGMPKERFSAEFPKEGPSILRIQQVVRGDSAAYFCASSPELTAAAYGYTFGSGTRLTVV.

The V gene is TRBV7-8, the J gene TRBJ2-2, with D possibly TRBD1 on 6 matching bases. The CDR3 length is 15 residues. V was clipped by 3 bases and J by 0 bases, with 8 bases between them. CDR1 and CDR2 (germline): SGHVS, FQNEAQ. Here the CDR3 DNA reads TGTGCCAGCAGCTTGCAGGGGTCGAACACCGGGGAGCTGTTTTTT. This sequence encodes CASSLQGSNTGELFF.

The rearrangement links TRBV2 to TRBJ1-1, with D possibly being TRBD1 (6 bases). The CDR3 runs 13 residues. CDR1 is SNHLY and CDR2 is FYNNEI in the germline V gene. The V and J ends lost 8 bases and 3 bases respectively, with 13 bases between them. CDR3 sequence: CASCGTKYTEAFF. CDR3 coding DNA: TGTGCCAGCTGTGGGACAAAATACACTGAAGCTTTCTTT.

This clone turned up a few times. The sample carries other DNA sequences with the same CDR3. The gene calls are TRBV5-1 and TRBJ1-6; 7 bases are shared with TRBD1. The CDR3 is 16 amino acids. Looked up from germline, CDR1 is SGHRS and CDR2 is YFSETQ. Trimming cost V 0 bases and J 5 bases; bases outside gene matches: 5. CDR3 sequence: CASSLVTGEDNSPLHF. DNA of the CDR3: TGCGCCAGCAGCTTGGTTACAGGGGAGGATAATTCACCCCTCCACTTT.

The V and J genes are TRBV7-6 and TRBJ2-5; 15 bases align to TRBD2. The CDR3 covers 18 residues. Per the germline V gene, CDR1 is SGHVS and CDR2 is FNYEAQ. V was pared by 6 bases and J by 7 bases, with 15 bases of the junction left unmatched. CDR3 protein: CASSRSVPGLAGGGTQYF. CDR3 nucleotide sequence: TGTGCCAGCAGTCGCTCCGTACCGGGACTAGCGGGAGGTGGGACCCAGTACTTC.

The chain combines TRBV6-5 with TRBJ2-7, with a tentative D call TRBD2 (5 bases). CDR3 length: 14 residues. Trimming cost V 2 bases and J 7 bases, with 15 bases left between them. CDR1 and CDR2 (germline): MNHEY, SVGAGI. This CDR3 reads CASSYGVGEGEQYF. The CDR3, as DNA: TGTGCCAGCAGTTACGGAGTGGGAGAGGGAGAGCAGTACTTC.

This clone has a single count. The rearrangement joins TRBV30 to TRBJ2-5, with D perhaps matching TRBD2 (7 bases). This CDR3 region has 13 residues. Germline V gene sequence: CDR1 GTSNPN, CDR2 SVGIG (reference sequence). Trimming removed 0 bases at V and 4 bases at J, with 9 bases between. The DNA for the CDR3 is TGTGCCTGGAGTGTGGGGGGGCCAGAGACCCAGTACTTC. Translating gives CAWSVGGPETQYF.